A single sample is the source of the 20 T cell receptor beta chains below, sequenced in a study of blood T cell repertoires in COVID-19. Generated by immunoSEQ multiplex PCR, the TCRdb table keeps only in-frame clones and is missing some. The table records 150,000 to 250,000 clones, roughly four fifths of them present only once. The specimen was PBMCs or T cells enriched from blood (not recorded which). These receptors were collected from a man aged 35-49 years who had recovered from COVID-19.

The chain couples TRBV10-2 to TRBJ2-7, with D perhaps matching TRBD2 (5 bases). In germline, CDR1 is WSHSY, CDR2 SAAADI. This CDR3 comprises 13 residues. Trimming removed 6 bases at V and 3 bases at J, with 12 bases between. The CDR3 is CASSNLRGYEQYF. DNA for the CDR3: TGCGCCAGCAGCAACCTCCGGGGCTACGAGCAGTACTTC.

This chain joins TRBV6-5 and TRBJ1-4; 12 nucleotides align to TRBD1. This CDR3 is 15 amino acids long. In germline, CDR1 is MNHEY, CDR2 SVGAGI. Trimming removed 6 bases from V and 10 bases from J; junction bases left unmatched: 9. In nucleotides, the CDR3 is TGTGCCAGCAGGAACGAGGGACAGGGGGCTGTAAAACTGTTTTTT. Translated: CASRNEGQGAVKLFF.

This clone was counted a single time. The rearrangement uses TRBV4-3 and TRBJ2-1, with 8 bases lining up with TRBD2. CDR3 length equals 16 residues. V was clipped by 1 base and J by 7 bases; unmatched bases: 9. Germline assignment: CDR1 LGHNA and CDR2 YSLEER. The CDR3 coding sequence is TGCGCCAGCAGCCAAGGTACGGCGGGAGGAGGTAATGAGCAGTTCTTC. It specifies CASSQGTAGGGNEQFF.

This rearrangement joins TRBV5-4 to TRBJ2-2; TRBD1 aligns across 8 bases. This CDR3 comprises 16 residues. V shed 0 bases and J 3 bases; nucleotides not matched to a gene: 4. Per the germline V gene, CDR1 is SGHNT and CDR2 is YYREEE (reference sequence). CDR3 loop: CASSLGTGGHTGELFF. CDR3 DNA sequence: TGTGCCAGCAGCTTGGGTACAGGGGGTCACACCGGGGAGCTGTTTTTT.

V usage is TRBV7-2 and J usage is TRBJ2-2; D is uncertain. V shed 7 bases and J shed 0 bases, with 12 bases lying between them. The germline V gene has CDR1 SGHTA and CDR2 FQGNSA. The CDR3 has 15 amino acids. CDR3 bases: TGTGCCAGCATCCTGGCAGTTTCGAACACCGGGGAGCTGTTTTTT. Translated, it gives CASILAVSNTGELFF.

This chain connects TRBV4-1 to TRBJ1-4; weak D call: TRBD1 (6 bases). The CDR3 runs to 15 residues. V dropped 4 bases and J dropped 8 bases, with 17 bases sitting between them. CDR1 is MGHRA and CDR2 is YSYEKL in the germline V gene. CDR3 in DNA: TGCGCCAGCAGCCTCATACCGGGAAGGGGGGAAAAACTGTTTTTT. This encodes CASSLIPGRGEKLFF.

This chain joins TRBV19 and TRBJ1-5; D gene unclear. V shed 5 bases and J shed 0 bases, with 11 bases lying between them. Germline V gives CDR1 LNHDA, CDR2 SQIVND (reference sequence). This CDR3 spans 15 amino acids. CDR3 DNA sequence: TGTGCCAGTAGTGAGGCGGTGTATAGCAATCAGCCCCAGCATTTT. Protein sequence: CASSEAVYSNQPQHF.

The chain links TRBV12-3 or TRBV12-4 to TRBJ2-2; D gene unclear. The CDR3 loop spans 11 amino acids. Trimming left V 6 bases short and J 5 bases short, with 4 bases between. This chain's CDR3 is CASRRTGELFF. For the CDR3, the DNA is TGTGCCAGCAGGCGGACCGGGGAGCTGTTTTTT.

This clone was counted a few times. V usage is TRBV2 and J usage is TRBJ1-6; D is unresolved. Germline CDR1 is SNHLY and CDR2 is FYNNEI. The V end was cut by 8 bases, the J end by 2 bases, with 7 bases between. CDR3 length: 13 residues. CDR3 nucleotides: TGTGCCAGCCGAACACCCTATAATTCACCCCTCCACTTT. Residues: CASRTPYNSPLHF.

The rearrangement joins TRBV6-5 to TRBJ1-2; 8 nucleotides line up with TRBD1. Germline loops: CDR1 MNHEY, CDR2 SVGAGI. This CDR3 comprises 12 residues. With V trimmed by 5 bases and J by 8 bases, 4 bases remained unmatched. CDR3 bases: TGTGCCAGCAGTCCACAGGGGGAAGGCTACACCTTC. Amino acids: CASSPQGEGYTF.

Concerning this clone: The CDR3 ends on some other residue instead of the conserved phenylalanine or tryptophan, so this is likely a read error. It is unclear where the CDR3 begins or ends on the DNA, so no DNA is shown, and the CDR3 is as TCRdb lists it. This chain connects TRBV6-1 to TRBJ1-2. A total of 10 residues make up the CDR3, ends included. Germline-derived CDR1 and CDR2 are MNHNS and SASEGT. CDR3 in amino acids: CASSETGGGL.

The rearrangement uses TRBV4-1 and TRBJ2-7; no clear D. V was cut by 0 bases and J by 9 bases, with 12 bases left in between. The CDR3 consists of 13 residues. Germline loops: CDR1 MGHRA, CDR2 YSYEKL. This CDR3 is CASSQDTSTRQYV. The CDR3 DNA reads as TGCGCCAGCAGCCAAGACACTTCTACGAGGCAGTACGTC.

The rearrangement links TRBV4-1 to TRBJ1-2; no definite D call. The CDR3 covers 16 residues. Trimming removed 2 bases at V and 2 bases at J, with 15 bases between. Germline loops: CDR1 MGHRA, CDR2 YSYEKL. The CDR3 sequence is CASSQKTLGVNYGYTF. CDR3 DNA: TGCGCCAGCAGCCAAAAGACATTGGGCGTGAACTATGGCTACACCTTC.

Worth noting for this clone: Given a much more abundant clone one base away, this may be a read error. V usage is TRBV11-3 and J usage is TRBJ2-2; D perhaps matches TRBD1 (6 bases). Germline assignment: CDR1 SGHNT and CDR2 YENEEA. The CDR3 length is 14 residues. The V end was cut by 5 bases, the J end by 1 base, with 8 bases between. The DNA for the CDR3 is TGTGCCAGCAGCCGGACAGAGAACACCGGGGAGCTGTTTTTT. It is translated as CASSRTENTGELFF.

This chain links TRBV5-1 with TRBJ1-4; 10 nucleotides agree with TRBD1. Germline V gene sequence: CDR1 SGHRS, CDR2 YFSETQ. V lost 4 bases to trimming and J lost 4 bases; unmatched junction nucleotides: 7. CDR3 length: 16 amino acids. The CDR3 is CASSDIRDRGNEKLFF. The CDR3 DNA reads as TGCGCCAGCAGCGACATCAGGGACAGGGGTAATGAAAAACTGTTTTTT.

The chain uses TRBV12-5 and TRBJ1-2; maybe TRBD1 (5 bases). This CDR3 has 16 amino acids. Germline CDR1 is LGHNT and CDR2 is FRNRAP. The ends were cut back, 0 bases at V and 7 bases at J, with 18 bases in the middle. This chain's CDR3 is CASGLVLGGEKVGYTF. Written as DNA, the CDR3 is TGTGCTAGTGGTTTGGTACTTGGGGGGGAGAAGGTTGGCTACACCTTC.

This chain uses TRBV4-3 with TRBJ1-2; D is perhaps TRBD1 (6 bases). Germline CDR1 is LGHNA and CDR2 is YSLEER. V shed 5 bases and J shed 6 bases, with 31 bases lying between them. This CDR3 has 19 residues. The CDR3 DNA reads TGCGCCAGCAGCTCCCGAAACCATGCTGGGGGCGGGAGAGGCGATGGCTACACCTTC. Translating gives CASSSRNHAGGGRGDGYTF.

This chain connects TRBV7-8 to TRBJ1-6, with 7 nucleotides matching TRBD1. V lost 5 bases, J lost 9 bases, and 16 bases stayed unmatched. Germline loops: CDR1 SGHVS, CDR2 FQNEAQ. The CDR3 consists of 17 residues. The DNA of the CDR3 is TGTGCCAGCAGCGCGGGGACCGCAGGGGGACCAGGTTCACCCCTCCACTTT. Translated, it gives CASSAGTAGGPGSPLHF.

V and J are TRBV6-5 and TRBJ2-2; 8 bases agree with TRBD2. The CDR3 is made up of 14 amino acids. Germline V gives CDR1 MNHEY, CDR2 SVGAGI. V was pared by 7 bases and J by 7 bases, with 8 bases of the junction left unmatched. The DNA for the CDR3 is TGTGCCAGCAAACTAGCGGACCCGGACGGGGAGCTGTTTTTT. It codes for CASKLADPDGELFF.

J is TRBJ1-1 and V is TRBV7-2, with 9 nucleotides matching TRBD1. From germline, CDR1 is SGHTA and CDR2 FQGNSA. There are 14 residues in the CDR3. V lost 6 bases to trimming and J lost 4 bases; unmatched junction nucleotides: 6. DNA of the CDR3: TGTGCCAGCAGGACAACAGGGGGCGTCACTGAAGCTTTCTTT. Protein sequence: CASRTTGGVTEAFF.